The sequence of this T cell receptor (beta chain) was determined in a study of T cells after yellow fever vaccination. Germline lookup yields CDR1 DFQATT and CDR2 SNEGSKA (reference sequence). Trimming cost V 5 bases and J 12 bases, with 11 bases left between them. CDR3 size: 10 residues. In the case of this clonotype: What it binds is not known.

The 5'RACE template-switching step produced TCR cDNA and added a universal primer site and UMIs. TCRdb reanalysed the 5' RACE reads using MiXCR and keeps one entry per CDR3 protein. The data hold around 230,000 distinct CDR3 sequences, with more than 6.5% observed a single time. Study results and limitations: A small proportion of clonotypes was detected in both the CD4 and CD8 compartments. Boosting was followed by the reappearance of most primary-vaccination clones (under 97% CD4, around 90% CD8).

The specimen comprised CD4+ T cells sorted from PBMCs, sampled on the day of the yellow fever booster vaccination. The source is a young man who received the YFV17D yellow fever vaccine. The V call is TRBV20-1, the J call TRBJ2-1; TRBD2 is a possible D gene (5 bases). The CDR3 coding sequence is TGCAGTGCTCCACTAGGTCGGCAGTTCTTC. Amino acid sequence: CSAPLGRQFF.